These T cell receptor beta chains were read from a single sample in a study of T cell responses to AZD1222 COVID-19 vaccine. Measured with immunoSEQ multiplex PCR; TCRdb has only the in-frame clones, and not every one. The sample shows 150,000 or so clones, 70% to 90% of them seen only once. Sequencing was performed on peripheral blood, taken on day 0 of AZD1222 vaccination. The origin of the receptors is an adult in good health. The CDR3 runs from the conserved cysteine through the conserved F or W. D genes are given only for firm matches. Size tells how often a clone was seen (once, few, many) or the class of an expanded clone, and some rows leave it out.

TRBD2 TRBJ2-2 - TRBV4-1 TGCGCCAGCAGCCAAGAAGGACTAGCGACCGGGGAGCTGTTTTTT CASSQEGLATGELFF
- TRBJ2-5 - TRBV18 TGTGCCAGCTCACGTCAAGAGACCCAGTACTTC CASSRQETQYF
TRBD2 TRBJ2-5 - TRBV30 TGTGCCTCCCAGCGGGGGGGCCTTAGAGAGACCCAGTACTTC CASQRGGLRETQYF
- TRBJ2-1 - TRBV11-3 TGTGCCAGCAGCTTAGCCGAGGGCCTTGAGCAGTTCTTC CASSLAEGLEQFF
- TRBJ1-2 - TRBV27 TGTGCCAGCAGTTTACGGGGCCCCGACAACCCCTATGGCTACACCTTC CASSLRGPDNPYGYTF
TRBD2 TRBJ2-3 few TRBV7-2 TGTGCCAGCAGCTTAGGCCTAGCGGGAGGGCCGGGGGATACGCAGTATTTT CASSLGLAGGPGDTQYF
- TRBJ2-5 - TRBV13 TGTGCCAGCAGCTTAGGGCGGGGAAGAAGAGAGACCCAGTACTTC CASSLGRGRRETQYF
TRBD2 TRBJ2-6 - TRBV4-2 TGTGCCAGCAGCCAAGACGCGGGAGGCCCGCCCTGGGGGGCCAACGTCCTGACTTTC CASSQDAGGPPWGANVLTF
- TRBJ2-5 - TRBV6-5 TGTGCCAGCAGTTACGTAGGATTCTTGGGGCAAGAGACCCAGTACTTC CASSYVGFLGQETQYF
- TRBJ2-1 - TRBV19 TGTGCCAGTAGTATATCACTGTTGAATGAGCAGTTCTTC CASSISLLNEQFF
- TRBJ2-1 once TRBV7-8 TGTGCCAGCAGCTTAGGGTACAGGGGAGGCTCAAACAATGAGCAGTTCTTC CASSLGYRGGSNNEQFF
- TRBJ2-3 few TRBV19 TGTGCCACTTCGGGACAGCGGGGAGATACGCAGTATTTT CATSGQRGDTQYF
TRBD1 TRBJ1-2 - TRBV7-2 TGTGCCAGCAGAGTCCAGGGGGCTCTATATGGCTACACCTTC CASRVQGALYGYTF
TRBD1 TRBJ1-1 once TRBV12-3/TRBV12-4 TGTGCCAGCAGTTCACAGGGGACTGAAGCTTTCTTT CASSSQGTEAFF
TRBD2 TRBJ2-1 - TRBV5-4 TGTGCCAGCAGCTTGTCCGGCGTTCTAGCGGGGGGTCTCTACAATGAGCAGTTCTTC CASSLSGVLAGGLYNEQFF
TRBD2 TRBJ2-3 - TRBV28 TGTGCCAGCAGTTCTGGGACTAGCGGGAGGGGGGGGTATCAGACGCAGTATTTT CASSSGTSGRGGYQTQYF
- TRBJ2-1 - TRBV15 TGTGCCACCAGCAGAGTTGGCGGGAATGAGCAGTTCTTC CATSRVGGNEQFF
TRBD1 TRBJ1-6 - TRBV3-1/TRBV3-2 TGTGCCAGCACCTTTGGGGACAGGGCTTCACCCCTCCACTTT CASTFGDRASPLHF
- TRBJ1-4 once TRBV19 TGTGCCAGTGGTCCGGGACCGATTAATGAAAAACTGTTTTTT CASGPGPINEKLFF
TRBD2 TRBJ2-7 few TRBV9 TGTGCCAGCAGCGTGGGGACTACTCCCTACGAGCAGTACTTC CASSVGTTPYEQYF
- TRBJ1-3 - TRBV19 TGTGCCAGTAGTGCACGGAGAGGGGCTGGAAACACCATATATTTT CASSARRGAGNTIYF
- TRBJ2-3 - TRBV7-3 TGTGCCAGCAGCTTTCGGGGAACAGATACGCAGTATTTT CASSFRGTDTQYF
- TRBJ2-1 - TRBV9 TGTGCCAGCAGCGTAGGGGGACTCCAGGGCCTGGTTGAGCAGTTCTTC CASSVGGLQGLVEQFF
- TRBJ1-1 - TRBV28 TGTGCCAGCAGTTTGGTGTACACTGAAGCTTTCTTT CASSLVYTEAFF
TRBD2 TRBJ2-7 - TRBV10-3 TGTGCCACCAAAGCGACTAGCGGGAGTTACGAGCAGTACTTC CATKATSGSYEQYF
TRBD1 TRBJ1-2 - TRBV19 TGTGCCAGTAGTTTACCGGGACAGGGGAACTATGGCTACACCTTC CASSLPGQGNYGYTF
TRBD1 TRBJ1-2 - TRBV5-1 TGCGCCAGCAGCTTACAGGGGAATGGCTACACCTTC CASSLQGNGYTF
- TRBJ2-3 - TRBV28 TGTGCCAGCAGTTTAGCTGGCGGGACGGCAGATACGCAGTATTTT CASSLAGGTADTQYF
- TRBJ2-5 - TRBV5-1 TGCGCCAGCAGCTTGCACAGGCGGGAGACCCAGTACTTC CASSLHRRETQYF